This TCR beta chain was observed in a study of shared clonotypes between healthy human individuals. V trimming: 4 bases; J trimming: 4 bases; junction bases outside the gene matches: 10. CDR1 is SGHKS and CDR2 is YYEKEE in the germline V gene (reference sequence). This CDR3 spans 16 amino acids. The repertoire was sequenced with immunoSEQ multiplex PCR; TCRdb's copy has only in-frame clones and lacks some. The sample lists roughly 1.5 million clones; 98% were seen once. This receptor was taken from a young man in good health. The chain recombines TRBV5-5 with TRBJ2-5, with TRBD2 identical over 10 bases. The sequencing input was naive CD4+ T cells sorted from blood. Subset indicated: CD45RA+ positively selected. CDR3 in amino acids: CASSQGGAGGAETQYF. The CDR3 region has the DNA TGTGCCAGCAGCCAAGGCGGAGCGGGAGGGGCAGAGACCCAGTACTTC.